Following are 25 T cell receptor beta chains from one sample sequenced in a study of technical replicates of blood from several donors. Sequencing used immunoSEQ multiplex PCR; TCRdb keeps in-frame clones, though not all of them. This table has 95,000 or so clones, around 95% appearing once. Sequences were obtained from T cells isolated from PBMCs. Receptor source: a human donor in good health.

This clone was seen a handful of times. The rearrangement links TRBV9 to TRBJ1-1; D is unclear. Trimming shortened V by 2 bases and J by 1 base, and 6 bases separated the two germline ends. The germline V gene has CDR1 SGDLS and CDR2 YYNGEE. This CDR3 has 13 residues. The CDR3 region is CASSVGENTEAFF. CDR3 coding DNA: TGTGCCAGCAGCGTCGGAGAGAACACTGAAGCTTTCTTT.

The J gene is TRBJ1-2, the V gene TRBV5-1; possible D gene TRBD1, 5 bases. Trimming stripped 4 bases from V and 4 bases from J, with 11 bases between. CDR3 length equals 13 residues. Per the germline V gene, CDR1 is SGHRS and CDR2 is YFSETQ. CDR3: CASSPLGGYGYTF. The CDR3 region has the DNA TGCGCCAGCAGCCCGCTGGGGGGCTATGGCTACACCTTC. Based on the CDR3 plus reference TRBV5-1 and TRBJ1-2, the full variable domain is KAGVTQTPRYLIKTRGQQVTLSCSPISGHRSVSWYQQTPGQGLQFLFEYFSETQRNKGNFPGRFSGRQFSNSRSEMNVSTLELGDSALYLCASSPLGGYGYTFGSGTRLTVV.

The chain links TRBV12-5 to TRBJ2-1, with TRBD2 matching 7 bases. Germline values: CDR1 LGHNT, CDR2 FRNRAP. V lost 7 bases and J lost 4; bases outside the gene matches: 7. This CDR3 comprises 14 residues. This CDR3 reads CASVPGTNYNEQFF. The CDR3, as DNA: TGTGCTAGTGTCCCCGGGACTAATTACAATGAGCAGTTCTTC.

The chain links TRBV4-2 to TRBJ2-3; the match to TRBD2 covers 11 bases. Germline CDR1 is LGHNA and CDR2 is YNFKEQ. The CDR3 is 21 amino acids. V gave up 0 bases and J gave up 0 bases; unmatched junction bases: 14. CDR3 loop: CASSQEITSGSNWVSTDTQYF. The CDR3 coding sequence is TGTGCCAGCAGCCAAGAAATCACTAGCGGGAGTAATTGGGTTAGCACAGATACGCAGTATTTT.

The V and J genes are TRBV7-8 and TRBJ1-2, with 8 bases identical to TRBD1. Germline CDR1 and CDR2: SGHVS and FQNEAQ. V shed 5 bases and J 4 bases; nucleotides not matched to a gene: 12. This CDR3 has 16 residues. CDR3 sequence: CASSPGGEFGIYGYTF. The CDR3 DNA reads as TGTGCCAGCAGCCCAGGGGGCGAGTTCGGTATCTATGGCTACACCTTC.

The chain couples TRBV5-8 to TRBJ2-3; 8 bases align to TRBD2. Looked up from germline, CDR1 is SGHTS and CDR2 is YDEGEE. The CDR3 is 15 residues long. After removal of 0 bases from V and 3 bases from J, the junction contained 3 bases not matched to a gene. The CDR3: CASSLGSGNTDTQYF. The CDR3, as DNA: TGTGCCAGCAGCTTGGGTAGCGGGAATACAGATACGCAGTATTTT.

This CDR3 is CASSVQGATYGYTF. The CDR3 nucleotides read TGTGCCAGTAGCGTCCAGGGGGCGACCTATGGCTACACCTTC. The chain recombines TRBV19 with TRBJ1-2, with 8 nucleotides matching TRBD1. The CDR3 loop spans 14 amino acids. J was trimmed by 4 bases and V by 6 bases; bases with no gene match: 7. CDR1 is LNHDA, CDR2 SQIVND, per germline (reference sequence).

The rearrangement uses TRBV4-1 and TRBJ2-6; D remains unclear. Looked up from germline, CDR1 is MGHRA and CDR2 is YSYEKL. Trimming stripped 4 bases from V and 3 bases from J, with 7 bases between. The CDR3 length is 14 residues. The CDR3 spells CASSLSIGANVLTF. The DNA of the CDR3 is TGCGCCAGCAGCCTGAGCATTGGGGCCAACGTCCTGACTTTC.

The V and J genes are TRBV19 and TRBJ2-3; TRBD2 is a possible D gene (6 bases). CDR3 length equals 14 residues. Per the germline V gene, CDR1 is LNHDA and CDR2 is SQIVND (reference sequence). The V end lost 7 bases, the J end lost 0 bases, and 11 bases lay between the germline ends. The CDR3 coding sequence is TGTGCCAGTATGGGCGGGACGAGCACAGATACGCAGTATTTT. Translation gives CASMGGTSTDTQYF.

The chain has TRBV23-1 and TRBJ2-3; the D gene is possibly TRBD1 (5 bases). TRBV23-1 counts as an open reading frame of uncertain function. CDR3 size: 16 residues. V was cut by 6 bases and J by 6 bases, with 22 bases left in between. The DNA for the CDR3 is TGCGCCAGCAGCCGCCCGGCGGCAGGGAAAGGGGATACGCAGTATTTT. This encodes CASSRPAAGKGDTQYF.

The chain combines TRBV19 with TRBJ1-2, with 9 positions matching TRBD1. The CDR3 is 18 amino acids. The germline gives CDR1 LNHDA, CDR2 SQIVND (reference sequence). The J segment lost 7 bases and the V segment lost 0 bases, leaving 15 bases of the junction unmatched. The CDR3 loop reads CASSIDPRTGDYVGGYTF. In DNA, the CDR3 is TGTGCCAGTAGTATAGATCCCCGGACAGGGGATTATGTCGGTGGCTACACCTTC. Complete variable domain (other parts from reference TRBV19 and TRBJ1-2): DGGITQSPKYLFRKEGQNVTLSCEQNLNHDAMYWYRQDPGQGLRLIYYSQIVNDFQKGDIAEGYSVSREKKESFPLTVTSAQKNPTAFYLCASSIDPRTGDYVGGYTFGSGTRLTVV.

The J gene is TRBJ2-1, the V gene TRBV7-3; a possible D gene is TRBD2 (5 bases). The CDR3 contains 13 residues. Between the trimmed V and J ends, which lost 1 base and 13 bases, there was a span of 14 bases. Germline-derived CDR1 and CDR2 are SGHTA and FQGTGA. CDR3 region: CASSLIGGPVQFF. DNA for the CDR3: TGTGCCAGCAGCTTAATAGGAGGCCCGGTACAGTTCTTC.

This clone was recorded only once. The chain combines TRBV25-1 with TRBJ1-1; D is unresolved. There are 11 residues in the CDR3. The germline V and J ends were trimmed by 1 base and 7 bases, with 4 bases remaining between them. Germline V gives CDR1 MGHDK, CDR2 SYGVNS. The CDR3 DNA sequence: TGTGCCAGCAGTGAATCAGGTGAAGCTTTCTTT. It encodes CASSESGEAFF.

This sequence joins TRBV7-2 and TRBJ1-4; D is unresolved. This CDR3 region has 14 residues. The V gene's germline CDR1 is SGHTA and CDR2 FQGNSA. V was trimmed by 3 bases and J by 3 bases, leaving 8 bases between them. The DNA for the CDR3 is TGTGCCAGCAGCTTTACGGGAGCTAATGAAAAACTGTTTTTT. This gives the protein CASSFTGANEKLFF.

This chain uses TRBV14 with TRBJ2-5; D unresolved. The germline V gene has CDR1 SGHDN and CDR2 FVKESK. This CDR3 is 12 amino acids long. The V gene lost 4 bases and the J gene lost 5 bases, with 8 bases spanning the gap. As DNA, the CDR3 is TGTGCCAGCAGCCTAGACCTTGAGACCCAGTACTTC. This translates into CASSLDLETQYF.

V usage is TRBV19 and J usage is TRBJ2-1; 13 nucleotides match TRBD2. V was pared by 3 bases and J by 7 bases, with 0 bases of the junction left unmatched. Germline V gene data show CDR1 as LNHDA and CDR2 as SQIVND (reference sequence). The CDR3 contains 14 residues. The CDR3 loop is CASSMGLAGNEQFF. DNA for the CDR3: TGTGCCAGTAGTATGGGACTAGCGGGAAATGAGCAGTTCTTC.

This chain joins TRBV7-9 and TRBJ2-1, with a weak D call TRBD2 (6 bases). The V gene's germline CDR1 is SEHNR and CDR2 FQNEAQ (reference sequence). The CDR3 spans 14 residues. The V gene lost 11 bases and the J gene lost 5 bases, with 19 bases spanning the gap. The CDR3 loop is CALLGASVDNEQFF. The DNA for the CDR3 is TGTGCCCTCCTTGGGGCTAGCGTGGACAATGAGCAGTTCTTC.

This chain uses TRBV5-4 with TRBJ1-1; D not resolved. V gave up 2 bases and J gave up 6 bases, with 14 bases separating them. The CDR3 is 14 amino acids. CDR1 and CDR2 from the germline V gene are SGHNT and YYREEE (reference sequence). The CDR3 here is CASSFRREAPEAFF. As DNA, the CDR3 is TGTGCCAGCAGCTTTAGGAGGGAGGCCCCTGAAGCTTTCTTT.

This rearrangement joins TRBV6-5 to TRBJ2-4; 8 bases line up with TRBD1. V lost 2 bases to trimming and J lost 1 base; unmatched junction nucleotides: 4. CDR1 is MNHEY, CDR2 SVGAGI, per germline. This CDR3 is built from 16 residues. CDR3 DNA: TGTGCCAGCAGTTACAACCGGGACAGGGCCAAAAACATTCAGTACTTC. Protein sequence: CASSYNRDRAKNIQYF.

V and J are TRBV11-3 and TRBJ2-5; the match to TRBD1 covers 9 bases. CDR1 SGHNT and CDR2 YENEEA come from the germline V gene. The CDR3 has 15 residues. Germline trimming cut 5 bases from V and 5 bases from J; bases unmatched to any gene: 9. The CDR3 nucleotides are TGTGCCAGCAGCGCTTGGACAGGGGAGGAGGAGACCCAGTACTTC. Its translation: CASSAWTGEEETQYF.

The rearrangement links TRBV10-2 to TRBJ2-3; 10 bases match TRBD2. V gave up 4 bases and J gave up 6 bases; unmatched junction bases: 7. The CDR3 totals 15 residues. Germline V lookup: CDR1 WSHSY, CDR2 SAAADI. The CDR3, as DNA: TGCGCCAGCAGTGCAGCGGGAGGGCCCAGGGATACGCAGTATTTT. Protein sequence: CASSAAGGPRDTQYF.

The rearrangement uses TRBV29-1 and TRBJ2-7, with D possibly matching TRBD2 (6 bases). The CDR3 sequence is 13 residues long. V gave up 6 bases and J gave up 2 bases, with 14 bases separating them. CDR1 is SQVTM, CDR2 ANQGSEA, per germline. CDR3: CSVMDGRTYEQYF. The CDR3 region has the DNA TGCAGCGTCATGGATGGGAGGACCTACGAGCAGTACTTC.

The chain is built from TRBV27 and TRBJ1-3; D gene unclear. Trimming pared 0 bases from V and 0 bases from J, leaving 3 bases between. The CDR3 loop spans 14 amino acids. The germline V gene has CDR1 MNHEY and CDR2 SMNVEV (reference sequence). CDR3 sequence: CASSLSRSGNTIYF. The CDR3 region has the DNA TGTGCCAGCAGTTTATCGCGCTCTGGAAACACCATATATTTT.

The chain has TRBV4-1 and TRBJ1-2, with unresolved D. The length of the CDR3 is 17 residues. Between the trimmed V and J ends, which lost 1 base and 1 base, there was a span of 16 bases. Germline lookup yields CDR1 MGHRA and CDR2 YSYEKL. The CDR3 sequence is CASSQATGLQINYGYTF. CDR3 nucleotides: TGCGCCAGCAGCCAAGCTACTGGGCTACAGATTAACTATGGCTACACCTTC.

CDR3 residues: CASSPPHTSEQYF. The CDR3 nucleotides read TGTGCCAGCTCACCACCTCACACGTCCGAGCAGTACTTC. The chain combines TRBV18 with TRBJ2-7; D not certain. Trimming removed 0 bases from V and 6 bases from J, with 9 bases in between. Germline V CDR1 and CDR2: KGHSH, LQKENI. The CDR3 is 13 residues long.